This is a list of T cell receptor beta chains from one sample in a study of blood T cells in healthy people across ages. TCRdb re-called the 5' RACE reads through MiXCR, storing one row per CDR3 protein. Here the sample spans approximately 680,000 distinct CDR3 sequences, about a third being singletons. The specimen was blood. These receptors all stem from an elderly woman in good health. CDR3s include the opening cysteine and the closing phenylalanine or tryptophan. The D gene is left open where the match is weak. Rows may omit the clone size; those that give it use once, few, many or a size class.

-	few	TRBV10-3	TRBJ1-1	CAISEGGPVTEAFF	TGTGCCATCAGTGAAGGGGGGCCTGTTACTGAAGCTTTCTTT
TRBD1	-	TRBV20-1	TRBJ1-1	CSARAIPDRVGAEAFF	TGCAGTGCTAGAGCTATCCCGGACAGGGTGGGGGCTGAAGCTTTCTTT
-	many	TRBV4-3	TRBJ1-2	CASSQVQGRGNGYTF	TGCGCCAGCAGCCAAGTCCAGGGTAGGGGGAATGGCTACACCTTC
-	many	TRBV5-1	TRBJ1-1	CASARGSLQNTEAFF	TGCGCCAGCGCTCGGGGGAGTCTGCAAAACACTGAAGCTTTCTTT
TRBD2	many	TRBV5-5	TRBJ2-4	CASSLRLAGDERLAKNIQYF	TGTGCCAGCAGCCTAAGACTAGCGGGGGACGAACGGCTAGCCAAAAACATTCAGTACTTC
TRBD2	-	TRBV20-1	TRBJ2-7	CSARGGGLGDEQYF	TGCAGTGCTAGAGGGGGGGGACTAGGGGACGAGCAGTACTTC
TRBD2	once	TRBV7-2	TRBJ2-3	CASSPGLAGGPLDTQYF	TGTGCCAGCAGCCCCGGACTAGCGGGGGGGCCGTTGGATACGCAGTATTTT
TRBD2	many	TRBV20-1	TRBJ2-1	CSARVAAGGYNEQFF	TGCAGTGCTAGAGTCGCAGCGGGGGGGTACAATGAGCAGTTCTTC
-	many	TRBV5-1	TRBJ2-5	CASSLEVSQETQYF	TGCGCCAGCAGCTTGGAAGTCAGCCAAGAGACCCAGTACTTC
-	-	TRBV5-1	TRBJ1-5	CASSPGGEWSNRPQHF	TGCGCCAGCAGCCCTGGGGGGGAGTGGAGCAATCGGCCCCAGCATTTT
-	-	TRBV20-1	TRBJ2-1	CSARDDGQQFF	TGCAGTGCTAGAGATGATGGACAGCAGTTCTTC
-	many	TRBV7-9	TRBJ2-1	CASSSQGSSYNEQFF	TGTGCCAGCAGCTCACAGGGTAGCTCCTACAATGAGCAGTTCTTC
-	many	TRBV4-2	TRBJ2-1	CASSQRLGEQFF	TGTGCCAGCAGCCAACGACTCGGTGAGCAGTTCTTC
-	many	TRBV11-2	TRBJ2-1	CASSLIRQPHEQFF	TGTGCCAGCAGCTTAATACGGCAGCCCCATGAGCAGTTCTTC
-	-	TRBV20-1	TRBJ2-7	CSARDLASSSYEQYF	TGCAGTGCTAGAGATTTGGCAAGCAGCTCCTACGAGCAGTACTTC
-	-	TRBV18	TRBJ2-3	CASSADSTGTQYF	TGTGCCAGCTCCGCGGATAGCACAGGTACGCAGTATTTT
-	many	TRBV20-1	TRBJ1-6	CSAFHRGYVAMNSPLHF	TGCAGTGCTTTCCATAGGGGGTATGTCGCTATGAATTCACCCCTCCACTTT
-	-	TRBV5-1	TRBJ1-2	CASSQEQAHGYTF	TGCGCCAGCAGCCAGGAGCAGGCTCATGGCTACACCTTC
-	many	TRBV15	TRBJ2-1	CATSRDNARGSYNEQFF	TGTGCCACCAGCAGAGATAATGCCAGGGGATCCTACAATGAGCAGTTCTTC
TRBD1	-	TRBV19	TRBJ2-5	CASSMTGGVNEQYF	TGTGCCAGTAGTATGACAGGGGGTGTCAATGAGCAGTACTTC
-	many	TRBV20-1	TRBJ2-7	CSARAPGDTGHEQYF	TGCAGTGCTAGAGCTCCGGGGGACACGGGCCACGAGCAGTACTTC
-	many	TRBV15	TRBJ2-3	CATSRDLPGKVADTQYF	TGTGCCACCAGCAGAGATCTCCCAGGGAAAGTCGCAGATACGCAGTATTTT
-	-	TRBV7-9	TRBJ1-3	CASSLQGNTIYF	TGTGCCAGCAGTCTTCAGGGAAACACCATATATTTT
-	-	TRBV12-5	TRBJ1-5	CAGASVLQIGNQPQHF	TGTGCTGGTGCCTCGGTCCTACAGATTGGCAATCAGCCCCAGCATTTT
-	few	TRBV6-1	TRBJ1-5	CASSAQGVANQPQHF	TGTGCCAGCAGTGCCCAGGGAGTTGCTAATCAGCCCCAGCATTTT
-	-	TRBV19	TRBJ2-4	CASGGDLNIQYF	TGTGCCAGTGGGGGCGATCTAAACATTCAGTACTTC
-	-	TRBV19	TRBJ1-2	CASSINRLESYTF	TGTGCCAGTAGTATCAACAGGCTCGAGAGCTACACCTTC
TRBD1	many	TRBV6-5	TRBJ2-7	CASSSITGTVSYEQYF	TGTGCCAGCAGTTCCATTACCGGGACAGTTTCCTACGAGCAGTACTTC
-	-	TRBV20-1	TRBJ2-7	CSARGSRFYEQYF	TGCAGTGCTAGAGGGAGCCGCTTCTACGAGCAGTACTTC
TRBD1	few	TRBV28	TRBJ1-2	CASSLTGVGSYGYTF	TGTGCCAGCAGTCTCACAGGGGTAGGGTCCTATGGCTACACCTTC
TRBD1	-	TRBV20-1	TRBJ1-1	CSARDSRTGANTEAFF	TGCAGTGCTAGAGATTCCAGGACAGGGGCGAACACTGAAGCTTTCTTT
TRBD2	many	TRBV6-5	TRBJ2-4	CASSDPRRGGRNIQYF	TGTGCCAGCAGCGATCCCAGGCGGGGGGGCAGAAACATTCAGTACTTC
-	many	TRBV25-1	TRBJ1-4	CASRKAQPNEKLFF	TGTGCCAGCCGGAAGGCACAGCCTAATGAAAAACTGTTTTTT
-	many	TRBV4-1	TRBJ1-2	CASSQEQIRAPYGYTF	TGCGCCAGCAGCCAAGAACAAATCAGAGCACCGTATGGCTACACCTTC
-	few	TRBV11-3	TRBJ2-1	CAGSPPGPSPYNEQFF	TGTGCCGGCAGTCCCCCGGGCCCGTCACCCTACAATGAGCAGTTCTTC
TRBD1	many	TRBV6-1	TRBJ2-5	CASSHDRVKTQYF	TGTGCCAGCAGTCATGACAGGGTCAAGACCCAGTACTTC
-	few	TRBV6-4	TRBJ1-5	CAAGSLHQPQHF	TGTGCTGCAGGGAGCCTCCATCAGCCCCAGCATTTT
-	many	TRBV9	TRBJ2-7	CASSVGAGGTYEQYF	TGTGCCAGCAGCGTAGGGGCAGGGGGGACCTACGAGCAGTACTTC
-	-	TRBV11-1	TRBJ2-7	CASSRTVSGPYNEQYF	TGTGCCAGCAGCCGGACGGTGAGCGGACCATACAATGAGCAGTACTTC
-	-	TRBV7-2	TRBJ2-2	CASSLAVGTGELFF	TGTGCCAGCAGCTTAGCGGTAGGCACCGGGGAGCTGTTTTTT
-	-	TRBV7-2	TRBJ2-4	CASSRHTTGEPFKNIQYF	TGTGCCAGCAGTCGACACACGACGGGGGAACCCTTCAAAAACATTCAGTACTTC
TRBD1	-	TRBV20-1	TRBJ2-1	CSARFTTGSVNNEQFF	TGCAGTGCTAGATTTACGACAGGGTCCGTTAACAATGAGCAGTTCTTC
-	few	TRBV3-1	TRBJ2-1	CASSHLGGGHNEQFF	TGTGCCAGCAGCCACCTAGGGGGGGGCCACAATGAGCAGTTCTTC
TRBD1	many	TRBV5-1	TRBJ2-1	CASSLAGGNYNEQFF	TGCGCCAGCAGCTTGGCAGGGGGCAACTACAATGAGCAGTTCTTC
-	many	TRBV5-1	TRBJ2-2	CASAWGNTGELFF	TGCGCCAGCGCATGGGGGAACACCGGGGAGCTGTTTTTT
-	once	TRBV12-3/TRBV12-4	TRBJ2-3	CASSFGSVRTDVQYF	TGTGCCAGCAGTTTCGGCAGCGTGAGAACAGATGTGCAGTATTTT
-	-	TRBV7-3	TRBJ2-5	CASSPGRSGTQYF	TGTGCCAGCAGTCCGGGACGCTCGGGGACCCAGTACTTC